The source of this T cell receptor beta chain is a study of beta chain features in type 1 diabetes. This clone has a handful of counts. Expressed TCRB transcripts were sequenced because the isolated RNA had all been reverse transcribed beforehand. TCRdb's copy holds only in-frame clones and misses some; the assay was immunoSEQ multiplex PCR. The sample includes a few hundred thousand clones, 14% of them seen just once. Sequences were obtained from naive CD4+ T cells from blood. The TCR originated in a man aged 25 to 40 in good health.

This CDR3 is CASSHRLAGTYEQYF. CDR3 DNA: TGCGCCAGCAGCCACCGACTAGCGGGCACCTACGAGCAGTACTTC. The chain has TRBV4-3 and TRBJ2-7; 10 positions match TRBD2. The germline CDR1 and CDR2 sequences are LGHNA and YSLEER. This CDR3 has 15 amino acids. Trimming at V came to 3 bases and at J to 2 bases, leaving 4 bases not matched to a gene.